This T cell receptor (beta chain) was identified during a study of blood T cell repertoires in COVID-19. Per germline, CDR1 WNHNN and CDR2 SYGVQD (reference sequence). The CDR3 extends over 13 amino acids. V shed 0 bases and J shed 7 bases, with 9 bases lying between them. The protocol was immunoSEQ multiplex PCR, while the TCRdb copy is restricted to in-frame clones and leaves out a portion. The sample holds about 350,000 clones, roughly 90% seen once. The rearrangement uses TRBV10-1 and TRBJ2-5; no clear D gene. The receptor's source is a woman aged 25-40 years who had been exposed to COVID-19. Input material: PBMCs or T cells enriched from blood (not recorded which). The CDR3 region is CASSESLLGTQYF. The CDR3 coding sequence is TGCGCCAGCAGTGAGTCGCTCCTCGGGACCCAGTACTTC.